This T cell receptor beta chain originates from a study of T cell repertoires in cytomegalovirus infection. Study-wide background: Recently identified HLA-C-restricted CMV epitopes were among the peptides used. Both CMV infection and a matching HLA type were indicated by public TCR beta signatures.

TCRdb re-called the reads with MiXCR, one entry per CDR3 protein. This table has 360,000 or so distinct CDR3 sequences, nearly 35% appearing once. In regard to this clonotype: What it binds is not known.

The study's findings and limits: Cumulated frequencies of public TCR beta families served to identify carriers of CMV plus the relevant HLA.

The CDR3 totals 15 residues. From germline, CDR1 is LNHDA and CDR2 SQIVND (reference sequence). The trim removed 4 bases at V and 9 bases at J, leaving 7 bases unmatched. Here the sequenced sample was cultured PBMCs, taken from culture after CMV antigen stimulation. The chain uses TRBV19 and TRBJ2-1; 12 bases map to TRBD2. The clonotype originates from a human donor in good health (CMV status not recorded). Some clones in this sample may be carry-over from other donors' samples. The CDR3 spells CASSTQLAGGSEQFF. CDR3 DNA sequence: TGTGCCAGTAGTACCCAACTAGCGGGAGGTAGTGAGCAGTTCTTC.